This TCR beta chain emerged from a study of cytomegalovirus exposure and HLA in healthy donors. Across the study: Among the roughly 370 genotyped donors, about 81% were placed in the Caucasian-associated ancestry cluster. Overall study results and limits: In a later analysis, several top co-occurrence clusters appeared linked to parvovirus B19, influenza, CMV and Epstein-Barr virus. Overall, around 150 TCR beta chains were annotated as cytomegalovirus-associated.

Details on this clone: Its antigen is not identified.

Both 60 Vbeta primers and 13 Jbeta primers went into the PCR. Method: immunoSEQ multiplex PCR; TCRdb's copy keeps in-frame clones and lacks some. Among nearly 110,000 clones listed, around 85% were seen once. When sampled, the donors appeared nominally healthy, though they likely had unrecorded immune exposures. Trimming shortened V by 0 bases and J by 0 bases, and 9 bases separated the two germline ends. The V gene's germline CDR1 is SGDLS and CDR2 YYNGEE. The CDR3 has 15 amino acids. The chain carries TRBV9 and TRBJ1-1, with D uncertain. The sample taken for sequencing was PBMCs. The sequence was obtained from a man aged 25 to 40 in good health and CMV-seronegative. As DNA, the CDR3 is TGTGCCAGCAGCGTAGCCCAGACAATGAACACTGAAGCTTTCTTT. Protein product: CASSVAQTMNTEAFF.